The rows below give T cell receptor beta chains drawn from one sample of a study of early T cells in non-severe SARS-CoV-2 infection. One entry per CDR3 protein, called by TCRdb with MiXCR from the 5' RACE reads. The sample carries 40,000 to 65,000 distinct CDR3 sequences, approximately 8% recorded once. Sequencing was done on a sample of whole blood. All receptors derive from an adult who was a healthcare worker with PCR-confirmed SARS-CoV-2 infection or an uninfected control (not recorded which). CDR3s include the opening cysteine and the closing phenylalanine or tryptophan. D genes are given only for firm matches. Size tells how often a clone was seen (once, few, many) or the class of an expanded clone, and some rows leave it out.

j_call d_call v_call clone_size cdr3_aa cdr3_nt
TRBJ1-4 NA TRBV11-2 NA CASSGGLNEKLFF TGTGCCAGCAGTGGAGGGCTTAATGAAAAACTGTTTTTT
TRBJ1-5 TRBD1 TRBV20-1 few CSASSDRGQGQPQHF TGCAGTGCTAGTTCGGACAGGGGGCAAGGACAGCCCCAGCATTTT
TRBJ1-1 NA TRBV30 many CAWKWNTEAFF TGTGCCTGGAAGTGGAACACTGAAGCTTTCTTT
TRBJ1-4 TRBD1 TRBV27 many CASSQGGSTNEKLFF TGTGCCAGCAGCCAAGGGGGCTCAACTAATGAAAAACTGTTTTTT
TRBJ2-2 NA TRBV11-1 many CASSPGQNTGELFF TGTGCCAGCAGCCCGGGACAGAACACCGGGGAGCTGTTTTTT
TRBJ2-1 TRBD2 TRBV6-1 many CASSELQSGGWDEQFF TGTGCCAGCAGTGAACTCCAGAGCGGGGGGTGGGATGAGCAGTTCTTC
TRBJ1-1 NA TRBV20-1 many CSARRQLMNTEAFF TGCAGTGCTAGAAGACAGCTCATGAACACTGAAGCTTTCTTT
TRBJ1-4 TRBD1 TRBV28 few CAIQDRSHEKLFF TGTGCCATCCAGGACAGGTCTCATGAAAAACTGTTTTTT
TRBJ2-3 NA TRBV7-9 many CASSSGLSTDTQYF TGTGCCAGCAGCTCCGGCCTTAGCACAGATACGCAGTATTTT
TRBJ1-2 NA TRBV7-9 many CASSFGRGKEGYTF TGTGCCAGCAGCTTTGGGAGGGGTAAAGAAGGCTACACCTTC
TRBJ2-2 TRBD1 TRBV11-2 many CASSQRDRGDTGELFF TGTGCCAGCAGCCAGCGGGACAGGGGAGACACCGGGGAGCTGTTTTTT
TRBJ1-1 NA TRBV7-9 many CASSLVGGAIEGTEAFF TGTGCCAGCAGCTTAGTAGGAGGAGCAATAGAGGGCACTGAAGCTTTCTTT
TRBJ2-3 TRBD2 TRBV20-1 many CSARTPSGGTDTQYF TGCAGTGCTAGAACGCCTAGCGGAGGCACAGATACGCAGTATTTT
TRBJ2-7 TRBD1 TRBV27 few CASGEGDRDFYEQYF TGTGCCAGCGGGGAGGGGGACAGGGACTTCTACGAGCAGTACTTC
TRBJ2-4 TRBD2 TRBV28 many CASSPISGGYIKNIQYF TGTGCCAGCAGTCCAATTAGCGGGGGGTATATCAAAAACATTCAGTACTTC
TRBJ2-7 NA TRBV19 many CASRTSGSSYEQYF TGTGCCAGTAGAACCTCAGGGAGCTCCTACGAGCAGTACTTC
TRBJ1-5 NA TRBV12-3/TRBV12-4 many CASSYAGREGQPQHF TGTGCCAGCAGTTACGCGGGGCGCGAAGGGCAGCCCCAGCATTTT
TRBJ2-1 TRBD2 TRBV7-6 NA CASSPPLAGDGNEQFF TGTGCCAGCAGCCCGCCCCTAGCGGGAGACGGCAATGAGCAGTTCTTC
TRBJ2-3 NA TRBV7-9 NA CASSAGTDTQYF TGTGCCAGCAGCGCCGGTACAGATACGCAGTATTTT
TRBJ2-1 TRBD2 TRBV24-1 many CATSREGWEQFF TGTGCCACCAGTAGGGAGGGCTGGGAGCAGTTCTTC
TRBJ2-3 TRBD2 TRBV13 few CASSWGTGTSGSDTQYF TGTGCCAGCAGCTGGGGGACAGGGACTAGCGGGAGTGATACGCAGTATTTT
TRBJ2-2 NA TRBV19 NA CASSIGGTGELFF TGTGCCAGTAGTATCGGCGGGACCGGGGAGCTGTTTTTT
TRBJ2-3 TRBD2 TRBV20-1 few CSAILSGGTNTQYF TGCAGTGCTATACTTAGCGGGGGGACAAATACGCAGTATTTT
TRBJ1-6 TRBD1 TRBV28 few CASTTDRDNSPLHF TGTGCCAGCACCACCGACAGGGATAATTCACCCCTCCACTTT
TRBJ2-6 NA TRBV6-5 NA CASSYRTGTLTSSGANVLTF TGTGCCAGCAGTTACCGAACCGGGACACTTACAAGCTCTGGGGCCAACGTCCTGACTTTC
TRBJ1-4 TRBD1 TRBV5-1 medium-sized CASSPQGVREKLFF TGCGCCAGCAGCCCGCAGGGGGTGCGTGAAAAACTGTTTTTT
TRBJ2-7 NA TRBV14 many CASSRGNFYEQYF TGTGCCAGCAGCCGCGGGAATTTCTACGAGCAGTACTTC